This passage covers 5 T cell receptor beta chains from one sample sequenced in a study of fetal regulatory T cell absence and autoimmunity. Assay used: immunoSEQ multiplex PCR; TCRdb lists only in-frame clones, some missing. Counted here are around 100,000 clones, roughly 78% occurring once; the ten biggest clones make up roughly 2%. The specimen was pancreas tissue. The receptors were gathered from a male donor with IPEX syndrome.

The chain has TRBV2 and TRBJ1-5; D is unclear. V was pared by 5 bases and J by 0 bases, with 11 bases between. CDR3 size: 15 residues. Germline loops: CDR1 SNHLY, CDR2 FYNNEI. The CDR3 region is CASSPRIYSNQPQHF. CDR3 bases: TGTGCCAGCAGTCCTCGGATTTATAGCAATCAGCCCCAGCATTTT.

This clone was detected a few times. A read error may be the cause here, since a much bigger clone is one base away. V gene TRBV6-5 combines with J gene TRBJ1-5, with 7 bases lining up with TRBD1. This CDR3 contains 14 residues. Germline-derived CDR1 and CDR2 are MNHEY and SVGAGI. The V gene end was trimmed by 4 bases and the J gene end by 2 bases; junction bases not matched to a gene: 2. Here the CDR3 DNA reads TGTGCCAGCAGTTTAGGACAGGGCAATCAGCCCCAGCATTTT. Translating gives CASSLGQGNQPQHF.

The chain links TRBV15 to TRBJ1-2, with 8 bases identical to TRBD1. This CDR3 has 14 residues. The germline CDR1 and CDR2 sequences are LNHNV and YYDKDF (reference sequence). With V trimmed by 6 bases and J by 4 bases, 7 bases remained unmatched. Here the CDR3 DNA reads TGTGCCACCAGTACCCTCAGGGGGCCCTATGGCTACACCTTC. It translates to CATSTLRGPYGYTF.

Written as DNA, the CDR3 is TGTGCCAGCAGTGAACTCGGCTACAATGAGCAGTTCTTC. Translated: CASSELGYNEQFF. The V call is TRBV6-1, the J call TRBJ2-1; D unresolved. This CDR3 is built from 13 residues. The germline V gene encodes CDR1 MNHNS and CDR2 SASEGT. V was trimmed by 2 bases and J by 3 bases, leaving 5 bases between them.

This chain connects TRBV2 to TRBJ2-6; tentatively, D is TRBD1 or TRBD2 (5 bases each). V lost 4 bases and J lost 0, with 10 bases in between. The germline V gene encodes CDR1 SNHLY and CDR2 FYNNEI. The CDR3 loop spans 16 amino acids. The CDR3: CASSARGPSGANVLTF. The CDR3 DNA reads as TGTGCCAGCAGTGCTAGGGGACCCTCTGGGGCCAACGTCCTGACTTTC.